The 15 T cell receptor beta chains presented below share a single source sample, sequenced in a study of low-dose radiotherapy and immunotherapy resistance in tumors. The time point is: before trial treatment. Primers targeting TRAV and TRBV primed first-strand cDNA, covering alpha and beta chains. With a V-primer adapter and a constant-region primer, TCRs were amplified for 20 PCR cycles. MiXCR, run by TCRdb on the reads, gives a single entry per CDR3 protein. The sample yields about 60,000 distinct CDR3 sequences, around 25% seen once. The material sequenced was PBMCs, taken before treatment. All receptors come from a male donor with prostate cancer.

Many counts were recorded for this clonotype. The V call is TRBV18, the J call TRBJ2-7, with D perhaps TRBD1 (6 bases). The CDR3 totals 14 residues. V lost 6 bases, J lost 6 bases, and 18 bases lay in between. Germline loops: CDR1 KGHSH, CDR2 LQKENI. In DNA, the CDR3 is TGTGCCAGCTCTCCTACTACAGGGTATCGCGAGCAGTACTTC. Its protein is CASSPTTGYREQYF.

V gene TRBV11-2 combines with J gene TRBJ2-3; 7 bases line up with TRBD1. Trimming removed 1 base from V and 1 base from J; junction bases left unmatched: 2. CDR3 size: 15 residues. Germline V lookup: CDR1 SGHAT, CDR2 FQNNGV. This chain's CDR3 is CASSLVGTGTDTQYF. The CDR3 nucleotides read TGTGCCAGCAGCTTAGTAGGGACAGGCACAGATACGCAGTATTTT.

This clonotype has ten or more counts. This chain joins TRBV28 and TRBJ1-1; TRBD1 agrees at 12 bases. CDR3 length equals 16 residues. Trimming took 4 bases from V and 6 from J; bases not matched to a gene: 9. Germline loops: CDR1 MDHEN, CDR2 SYDVKM. Here the CDR3 DNA reads TGTGCCAGCAGTTCCGCCGGGACAGGGGGCGAGGCTGAAGCTTTCTTT. This encodes CASSSAGTGGEAEAFF. Filled out from reference TRBV28 and TRBJ1-1, the complete variable domain reads DVKVTQSSRYLVKRTGEKVFLECVQDMDHENMFWYRQDPGLGLRLIYFSYDVKMKEKGDIPEGYSVSREKKERFSLILESASTNQTSMYLCASSSAGTGGEAEAFFGQGTRLTVV.

This clonotype was counted many times. The CDR3 is CASSYLRSGAEFF. Here the CDR3 DNA reads TGTGCCAGCAGTTATCTGAGAAGCGGGGCGGAGTTCTTC. The chain combines TRBV6-2 or TRBV6-3 with TRBJ2-1; 7 bases agree with TRBD2. Germline CDR1 MNHEY, CDR2 SVGEGT. Trimming at V came to 3 bases and at J to 14 bases, leaving 10 bases not matched to a gene. This CDR3 region has 13 residues.

V and J are TRBV10-3 and TRBJ2-3; 12 bases align to TRBD2. The junction had 6 bases not matched to a gene; V was cut back by 3 bases and J by 2 bases. The CDR3 has 17 amino acids. Germline V lookup: CDR1 ENHRY, CDR2 SYGVKD. CDR3 residues: CAISDPSSGGVTDTQYF. The CDR3 nucleotides are TGTGCCATCAGTGACCCATCTAGCGGGGGGGTCACAGATACGCAGTATTTT.

A single count supports this clonotype. The chain combines TRBV30 with TRBJ2-7; D not resolved. Germline values: CDR1 GTSNPN, CDR2 SVGIG (reference sequence). V was trimmed by 1 base and J by 3 bases, leaving 1 base between them. The CDR3 contains 10 residues. This CDR3 reads CAWSGYEQYF. DNA for the CDR3: TGTGCCTGGAGTGGCTACGAGCAGTACTTC.

This clonotype was picked up many times. This sequence joins TRBV28 and TRBJ2-7, with 11 bases identical to TRBD1. CDR3 length: 15 amino acids. The V gene's germline CDR1 is MDHEN and CDR2 SYDVKM. The trim removed 1 base at V and 3 bases at J, leaving 2 bases unmatched. The CDR3 DNA follows: TGTGCCAGCAGTTTATTGGGACAGGGGGACTACGAGCAGTACTTC. Translating it yields CASSLLGQGDYEQYF. Full variable domain (outside the CDR3, taken from reference TRBV28 and TRBJ2-7): DVKVTQSSRYLVKRTGEKVFLECVQDMDHENMFWYRQDPGLGLRLIYFSYDVKMKEKGDIPEGYSVSREKKERFSLILESASTNQTSMYLCASSLLGQGDYEQYFGPGTRLTVT.

This clonotype was counted at least ten times. This chain joins TRBV2 and TRBJ1-2; D gene unclear. The CDR3 covers 12 residues. CDR1 SNHLY and CDR2 FYNNEI come from the germline V gene. Between the trimmed V and J ends, which lost 2 bases and 8 bases, there was a span of 9 bases. CDR3 protein: CASSETGWGYTF. CDR3 nucleotides: TGTGCCAGCAGTGAAACGGGCTGGGGCTACACCTTC.

This rearrangement joins TRBV7-6 to TRBJ2-3; 7 positions match TRBD2. The CDR3 consists of 15 residues. The ends lost 3 bases at V and 3 bases at J; junction bases unmatched: 6. Germline CDR1 is SGHVS and CDR2 is FNYEAQ. The DNA for the CDR3 is TGTGCCAGCAGCTTCGACTTGGGGGGGACAGATACGCAGTATTTT. Residues: CASSFDLGGTDTQYF.

This clonotype was seen repeatedly, ten times or more. This sequence joins TRBV30 and TRBJ2-1; 13 bases match TRBD2. V lost 2 bases, J lost 5 bases, and 3 bases stayed unmatched. Germline V gene data show CDR1 as GTSNPN and CDR2 as SVGIG (reference sequence). The CDR3 is 15 amino acids. The DNA of the CDR3 is TGTGCCTGGAGTCCCGGACTAGCGGGAGACAATGAGCAGTTCTTC. Protein sequence: CAWSPGLAGDNEQFF.

The rearrangement links TRBV13 to TRBJ2-1; D is unresolved. There are 16 residues in the CDR3. Deletions cut 1 base from V and 0 bases from J, with 10 bases between. CDR1 and CDR2 from the germline V gene are PRHDT and FYEKMQ (reference sequence). Written as DNA, the CDR3 is TGTGCCAGCAGCTTAGTGGCCGGAACCTCCTACAATGAGCAGTTCTTC. The encoded protein is CASSLVAGTSYNEQFF. Variable domain in full (rest from reference TRBV13 and TRBJ2-1): AAGVIQSPRHLIKEKRETATLKCYPIPRHDTVYWYQQGPGQDPQFLISFYEKMQSDKGSIPDRFSAQQFSDYHSELNMSSLELGDSALYFCASSLVAGTSYNEQFFGPGTRLTVL.

The gene calls are TRBV5-3 and TRBJ2-1; D unresolved. TRBV5-3 counts as an open reading frame of uncertain function. V lost 8 bases to trimming and J lost 3 bases, with 9 bases between them. The CDR3 has 12 residues. The CDR3 sequence is CASLQDYNEQFF. In nucleotides, the CDR3 is TGTGCCAGCCTCCAGGACTACAATGAGCAGTTCTTC.

A note on this clonotype: A far larger clone is off by one base, so a read error is likely. The rearrangement uses TRBV5-6 and TRBJ2-5, with 11 bases identical to TRBD1. V lost 4 bases to trimming and J lost 11 bases; unmatched junction nucleotides: 13. This CDR3 has 15 residues. The germline CDR1 and CDR2 sequences are SGHDT and YYEEEE. The CDR3 DNA follows: TGTGCCAGCAGCCGGGACAGGGGGTATAGCAATGAGCAGTACTTC. This translates into CASSRDRGYSNEQYF.

This clonotype has ten or more counts. The V gene is TRBV27, the J gene TRBJ2-1, with D tentatively TRBD2 (6 bases). The V gene's germline CDR1 is MNHEY and CDR2 SMNVEV (reference sequence). The CDR3 spans 11 residues. Trimming left V 7 bases short and J 9 bases short, with 10 bases between. The CDR3 region has the DNA TGTGCCAGCACTCTGGGAGGTGAGCAGTTCTTC. This encodes CASTLGGEQFF.

Judged by abundance, this clonotype is medium-sized. The J gene is TRBJ2-1, the V gene TRBV6-6; 7 bases match TRBD1. The V gene's germline CDR1 is MNHNY and CDR2 SVGAGI (reference sequence). The CDR3 runs to 14 residues. V lost 5 bases, J lost 4 bases, and 5 bases stayed unmatched. The CDR3 sequence: CASSGRDSYNEQFF. CDR3 in DNA: TGTGCCAGCAGTGGCCGGGACAGTTACAATGAGCAGTTCTTC.